This T cell receptor (beta chain) was obtained from a study of blood T cell repertoires in COVID-19. Per the original data handling: Estimated nucleated cell counts came from reference gene primer amplification. Clones were sequenced by immunoSEQ multiplex PCR, and TCRdb holds only the in-frame ones, with some missing. V, J and clone size derive from that table, while D and trimming were established from the DNA sequence. The sample has around 80,000 clones; roughly 87% are singletons. The junction had 10 bases not matched to a gene; V was cut back by 7 bases and J by 6 bases. Per germline, CDR1 MNHEY and CDR2 SVGEGT. The CDR3 is 15 residues long.

The gene calls are TRBV6-2 or TRBV6-3 and TRBJ2-2; TRBD1 agrees at 8 bases. The clonotype was recovered from a man older than 75 with acute or convalescent COVID-19. The sequenced sample was peripheral blood. As DNA, the CDR3 is TGTGCCAGCACCCCAGGACAGGGAGCGGCCGGGGAGCTGTTTTTT. It specifies CASTPGQGAAGELFF.